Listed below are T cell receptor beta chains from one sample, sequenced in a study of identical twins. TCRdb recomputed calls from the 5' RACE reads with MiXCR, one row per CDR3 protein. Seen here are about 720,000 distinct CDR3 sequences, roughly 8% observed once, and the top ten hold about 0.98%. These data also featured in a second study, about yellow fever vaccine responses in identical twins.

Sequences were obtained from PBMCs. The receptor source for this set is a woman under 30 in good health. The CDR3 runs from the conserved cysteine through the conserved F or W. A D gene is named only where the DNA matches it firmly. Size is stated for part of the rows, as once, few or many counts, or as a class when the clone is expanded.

CSAREANTGELFF | TGCAGTGCTAGAGAAGCGAACACCGGGGAGCTGTTTTTT | TRBJ2-2 | few | TRBV20-1 | NA
CATSRPQPGAYEQYF | TGTGCCACCAGCAGACCGCAACCTGGAGCCTACGAGCAGTACTTC | TRBJ2-7 | NA | TRBV15 | NA
CASSASDRGHYEQYF | TGTGCCAGCAGCGCCTCGGACAGGGGGCACTACGAGCAGTACTTC | TRBJ2-7 | NA | TRBV7-9 | TRBD1
CASSVEDSSYNEQFF | TGTGCCAGCAGCGTAGAGGATAGCTCCTACAATGAGCAGTTCTTC | TRBJ2-1 | NA | TRBV9 | NA
CASSLGPGGGPGEQYF | TGTGCCAGCAGTTTAGGTCCTGGCGGGGGCCCGGGGGAGCAGTACTTC | TRBJ2-7 | few | TRBV28 | NA
CASRVLAGELFF | TGTGCCAGCAGGGTACTAGCCGGGGAGCTGTTTTTT | TRBJ2-2 | many | TRBV12-3/TRBV12-4 | NA
CSAQTDRRPSGANVLTF | TGCAGCGCCCAAACGGACAGACGCCCCTCTGGGGCCAACGTCCTGACTTTC | TRBJ2-6 | few | TRBV29-1 | NA
CASSQTSSYGYTF | TGCGCCAGCAGCCAAACTTCAAGCTATGGCTACACCTTC | TRBJ1-2 | many | TRBV4-1 | NA
CASSLRQEDTIYF | TGTGCCAGCAGTTTAAGGCAAGAGGACACCATATATTTT | TRBJ1-3 | few | TRBV12-3/TRBV12-4 | NA
CASSWASGRPTDTQYF | TGTGCCAGCAGCTGGGCTAGCGGGAGACCCACAGATACGCAGTATTTT | TRBJ2-3 | few | TRBV7-9 | TRBD2
CASSLRATEAFF | TGTGCCAGCAGTCTTAGGGCAACTGAAGCTTTCTTT | TRBJ1-1 | few | TRBV5-6 | NA
CASSQNCEGSYEQYF | TGCGCCAGCAGCCAAAATTGTGAGGGCTCCTACGAGCAGTACTTC | TRBJ2-7 | NA | TRBV4-3 | NA
CSARGGSFNEQFF | TGCAGTGCTAGAGGAGGCAGCTTTAATGAGCAGTTCTTC | TRBJ2-1 | NA | TRBV20-1 | NA
CASSMGQGNSPLHF | TGCGCCAGCAGCATGGGACAGGGGAACTCACCCCTCCACTTT | TRBJ1-6 | many | TRBV5-1 | TRBD1
CASSIRGANTDTQYF | TGTGCCAGCAGCATTCGGGGGGCGAACACAGATACGCAGTATTTT | TRBJ2-3 | few | TRBV7-9 | NA
CASSSDGRVDTQYF | TGTGCCAGCAGTTCGGACGGCCGCGTAGATACGCAGTATTTT | TRBJ2-3 | NA | TRBV28 | NA
CASSRAGEVTEAFF | TGCGCCAGCAGCCGTGCAGGGGAGGTCACTGAAGCTTTCTTT | TRBJ1-1 | NA | TRBV4-1 | NA
CASTYTRGYEQYF | TGTGCCAGCACCTACACCAGGGGCTACGAGCAGTACTTC | TRBJ2-7 | NA | TRBV12-3/TRBV12-4 | NA
CSAFPGGDGNEKLFF | TGCAGTGCTTTTCCTGGGGGGGACGGCAATGAAAAACTGTTTTTT | TRBJ1-4 | NA | TRBV20-1 | NA
CATSGTGLAEQYF | TGTGCCACCTCCGGGACAGGTCTAGCAGAGCAGTACTTC | TRBJ2-7 | few | TRBV6-1 | TRBD1
CSAALQGAIQPQHF | TGCAGTGCTGCCCTTCAGGGGGCTATTCAGCCCCAGCATTTT | TRBJ1-5 | NA | TRBV20-1 | TRBD1
CASKGLEGLLEQYF | TGTGCCAGCAAAGGACTAGAAGGTTTATTGGAGCAGTACTTC | TRBJ2-7 | NA | TRBV2 | TRBD2
CSARIWGSGGLYNEQFF | TGCAGTGCTAGGATCTGGGGTAGCGGGGGGTTATACAATGAGCAGTTCTTC | TRBJ2-1 | NA | TRBV20-1 | TRBD2
CASSDGAGNNEQFF | TGTGCCAGCAGTGATGGGGCGGGTAACAATGAGCAGTTCTTC | TRBJ2-1 | few | TRBV2 | NA
CASSVRRTGRPYEQYF | TGTGCCAGCAGCGTTCGCCGGACAGGACGTCCCTACGAGCAGTACTTC | TRBJ2-7 | many | TRBV28 | TRBD1
CASSQGGTSYYGYTF | TGTGCCAGCAGTCAAGGGGGGACGAGCTACTATGGCTACACCTTC | TRBJ1-2 | few | TRBV6-1 | NA
CASSLRGGLETQYF | TGCGCCAGCAGCTTGAGGGGGGGCTTGGAGACCCAGTACTTC | TRBJ2-5 | many | TRBV5-1 | NA
CSARDSAGGDQETQYF | TGCAGTGCTAGAGATTCGGCGGGGGGCGATCAAGAGACCCAGTACTTC | TRBJ2-5 | NA | TRBV20-1 | TRBD2
CASSPPRGATNEQYF | TGTGCCAGCAGCCCCCCGCGGGGGGCAACAAACGAGCAGTACTTC | TRBJ2-7 | NA | TRBV3-1 | TRBD2
CSARTGFDEQYF | TGCAGCGCACGGACAGGGTTCGACGAGCAGTACTTC | TRBJ2-7 | few | TRBV29-1 | TRBD1
CASSFTRQASTDTQYF | TGTGCCAGCAGCTTTACAAGACAGGCTAGCACAGATACGCAGTATTTT | TRBJ2-3 | NA | TRBV5-5 | NA
CASSQDGDSYNEQFF | TGCGCCAGCAGCCAAGATGGGGACTCCTACAATGAGCAGTTCTTC | TRBJ2-1 | many | TRBV4-3 | NA
CASSLLRKVNTGELFF | TGTGCCAGCAGCTTACTGAGGAAAGTGAACACCGGGGAGCTGTTTTTT | TRBJ2-2 | NA | TRBV11-1 | NA
CASSSTGTRAFF | TGTGCCAGCAGTTCGACAGGGACTCGGGCTTTCTTT | TRBJ1-1 | NA | TRBV6-5 | TRBD1
CASSLSNPGYGYTF | TGTGCCAGCAGTCTCTCCAACCCGGGGTATGGCTACACCTTC | TRBJ1-2 | few | TRBV27 | NA
CASSQDPGGPYNEQFF | TGCGCCAGCAGCCAAGATCCGGGAGGGCCCTACAATGAGCAGTTCTTC | TRBJ2-1 | few | TRBV4-3 | TRBD2
CAMSYDSTDTQYF | TGTGCCATGAGTTATGATAGCACAGATACGCAGTATTTT | TRBJ2-3 | NA | TRBV5-8 | NA
CASSHPGASNQPQHF | TGTGCCAGCAGTCACCCGGGGGCTAGCAATCAGCCCCAGCATTTT | TRBJ1-5 | many | TRBV12-3/TRBV12-4 | NA
CASSHDRGNSPLHF | TGTGCCAGCAGCCACGACAGGGGGAATTCACCCCTCCACTTT | TRBJ1-6 | few | TRBV7-9 | TRBD1
CSARETEAFF | TGCAGTGCGCGGGAAACAGAAGCTTTCTTT | TRBJ1-1 | NA | TRBV20-1 | NA
CASSLSGRDYEQYF | TGTGCCAGCAGTCTAAGCGGGAGAGACTACGAGCAGTACTTC | TRBJ2-7 | many | TRBV27 | TRBD2
CASSRGPSNQPQHF | TGTGCCAGCAGCCGCGGACCTAGCAATCAGCCCCAGCATTTT | TRBJ1-5 | few | TRBV12-3/TRBV12-4 | NA
CASSSPPGLAGGWSTDTQYF | TGTGCCAGCAGCTCCCCCCCGGGACTAGCGGGGGGCTGGAGCACAGATACGCAGTATTTT | TRBJ2-3 | NA | TRBV11-1 | TRBD2
CASSPTGPTDTQYF | TGTGCCAGCAGTCCGACAGGGCCCACAGATACGCAGTATTTT | TRBJ2-3 | NA | TRBV6-1 | TRBD1
CASSPRGDPYEQYF | TGCGCCAGCAGTCCCAGAGGAGACCCCTACGAGCAGTACTTC | TRBJ2-7 | many | TRBV5-1 | NA
CASSQTDSQQFF | TGTGCCAGCAGCCAAACGGACAGTCAGCAGTTCTTC | TRBJ2-1 | many | TRBV3-1 | NA
CASSFGTGLNTEAFF | TGCGCCAGCAGCTTCGGGACAGGGCTGAACACTGAAGCTTTCTTT | TRBJ1-1 | many | TRBV5-1 | TRBD1
CASRPLAGGPTDTQYF | TGTGCCAGCAGGCCACTAGCGGGAGGGCCGACAGATACGCAGTATTTT | TRBJ2-3 | NA | TRBV6-1 | TRBD2
CASRPGGVVYNEQFF | TGTGCCAGCAGACCGGGAGGGGTTGTATACAATGAGCAGTTCTTC | TRBJ2-1 | NA | TRBV6-1 | TRBD2
CSVIDRAEKLFF | TGCAGCGTCATCGACAGGGCTGAAAAACTGTTTTTT | TRBJ1-4 | NA | TRBV29-1 | TRBD1
CASSQERLRVPGDFGDGYTF | TGTGCCAGCAGCCAAGAAAGATTGAGGGTGCCAGGCGACTTCGGGGATGGCTACACCTTC | TRBJ1-2 | few | TRBV3-1 | NA
CASRPIDRGSGYEQFF | TGTGCCAGCAGACCTATTGATCGTGGGTCAGGCTATGAGCAGTTCTTC | TRBJ2-1 | NA | TRBV6-2/TRBV6-3 | NA